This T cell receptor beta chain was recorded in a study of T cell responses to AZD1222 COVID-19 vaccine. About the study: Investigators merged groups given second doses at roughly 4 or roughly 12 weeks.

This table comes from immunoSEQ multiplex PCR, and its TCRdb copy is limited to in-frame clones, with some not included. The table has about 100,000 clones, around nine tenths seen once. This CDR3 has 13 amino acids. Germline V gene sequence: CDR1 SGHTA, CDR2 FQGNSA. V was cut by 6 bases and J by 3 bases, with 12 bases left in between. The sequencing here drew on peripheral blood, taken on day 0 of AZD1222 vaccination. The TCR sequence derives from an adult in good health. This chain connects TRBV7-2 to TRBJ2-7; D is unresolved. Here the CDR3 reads CASSNLLDYEQYF. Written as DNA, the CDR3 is TGTGCCAGCAGTAACCTGTTGGACTACGAGCAGTACTTC. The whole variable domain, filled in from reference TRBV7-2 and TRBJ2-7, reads GAGVSQSPSNKVTEKGKDVELRCDPISGHTALYWYRQSLGQGLEFLIYFQGNSAPDKSGLPSDRFSAERTGGSVSTLTIQRTQQEDSAVYLCASSNLLDYEQYFGPGTRLTVT.